This T cell receptor beta chain was captured by sequencing in a study of T cells after yellow fever vaccination. MiXCR, applied by TCRdb to the 5' RACE reads, yields one record per CDR3 protein. The sample lists 500,000 to 650,000 distinct CDR3 sequences, over 9% occurring once. This clonotype was seen a few times. The sequencing here drew on PBMCs, taken on the day of the yellow fever booster vaccination. The TCR originated in a man aged 30 to 45 who received the YFV17D yellow fever vaccine.

The CDR3 is CAIARLAGGPYEQYF. CDR3 nucleotides: TGTGCCATCGCCCGACTAGCGGGAGGCCCCTACGAGCAGTACTTC. The genes are TRBV10-3 and TRBJ2-7; TRBD2 matches at 13 bases. The CDR3 totals 15 residues. V was clipped by 8 bases and J by 2 bases; unmatched bases: 6. Germline values: CDR1 ENHRY, CDR2 SYGVKD.